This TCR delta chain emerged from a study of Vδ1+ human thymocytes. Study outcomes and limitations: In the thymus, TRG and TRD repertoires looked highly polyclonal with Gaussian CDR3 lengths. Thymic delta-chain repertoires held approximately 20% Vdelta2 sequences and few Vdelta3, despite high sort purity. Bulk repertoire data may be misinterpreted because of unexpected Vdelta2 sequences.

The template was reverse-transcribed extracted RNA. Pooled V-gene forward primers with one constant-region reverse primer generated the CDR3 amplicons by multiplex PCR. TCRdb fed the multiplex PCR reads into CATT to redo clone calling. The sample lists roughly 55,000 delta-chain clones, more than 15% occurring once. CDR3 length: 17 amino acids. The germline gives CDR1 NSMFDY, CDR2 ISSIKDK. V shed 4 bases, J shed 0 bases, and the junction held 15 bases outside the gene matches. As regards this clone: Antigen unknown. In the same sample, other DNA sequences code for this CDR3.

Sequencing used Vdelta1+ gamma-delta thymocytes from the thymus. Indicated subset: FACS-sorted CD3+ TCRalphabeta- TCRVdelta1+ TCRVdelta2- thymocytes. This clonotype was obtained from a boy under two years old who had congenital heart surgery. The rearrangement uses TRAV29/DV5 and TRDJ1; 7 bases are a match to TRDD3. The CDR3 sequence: CAASYLPGGPYTDKLIF. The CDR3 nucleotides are TGTGCAGCATCATACCTCCCTGGGGGCCCTTACACCGATAAACTCATCTTT.